This T cell receptor beta chain is from a study of cytomegalovirus exposure and HLA in healthy donors. General observations from the study: According to a later analysis, TCR clusters from the first cohort tended to co-occur in the 120 or so validation repertoires. The study labeled 150 to 200 TCR beta chains cytomegalovirus-associated.

A note on this clone: Its antigen is not known.

Produced via immunoSEQ multiplex PCR; TCRdb's table is partial and in-frame only. The repertoire holds about 160,000 clones, with 75% to 90% as singletons. Trimming removed 0 bases from V and 1 base from J, with 10 bases in between. Germline CDR1 reads SGHTA; CDR2 reads FQGNSA. The CDR3 is 15 residues long. Sequencing input: PBMCs. V is TRBV7-2 and J is TRBJ2-7, with D tentatively TRBD1 (6 bases). This receptor was obtained from a woman between 18 and 30 years old in good health and CMV-seronegative. CDR3 in DNA: TGTGCCAGCAGCTTAGCCACAGGGCCATCCTACGAGCAGTACTTC. Translated: CASSLATGPSYEQYF. The full variable domain, with the rest looked up from reference TRBV7-2 and TRBJ2-7, is GAGVSQSPSNKVTEKGKDVELRCDPISGHTALYWYRQSLGQGLEFLIYFQGNSAPDKSGLPSDRFSAERTGGSVSTLTIQRTQQEDSAVYLCASSLATGPSYEQYFGPGTRLTVT.